This T cell receptor (beta chain) was recorded in a study of shared clonotypes between healthy human individuals. Per germline, CDR1 WNHNN and CDR2 SYGVQD (reference sequence). The V gene lost 0 bases and the J gene lost 3 bases, with 6 bases spanning the gap. The length of the CDR3 is 13 residues. The protocol was immunoSEQ multiplex PCR, while the TCRdb copy is restricted to in-frame clones and leaves out a portion. The repertoire includes approximately 1,000,000 clones, approximately 80% of them detected once, and roughly 0.56% sits in the top ten. This chain connects TRBV10-1 to TRBJ2-7; D remains ambiguous. Sequencing used memory CD4+ T cells from PBMCs. The subset is: CD45RA-negative fraction. This TCR derives from a man in his late teens or twenties in good health. Some clones in this sample may be carry-over from other donors' samples. DNA of the CDR3: TGCGCCAGCAGTGAGTCTAACTTCTACGAGCAGTACTTC. Translated: CASSESNFYEQYF.